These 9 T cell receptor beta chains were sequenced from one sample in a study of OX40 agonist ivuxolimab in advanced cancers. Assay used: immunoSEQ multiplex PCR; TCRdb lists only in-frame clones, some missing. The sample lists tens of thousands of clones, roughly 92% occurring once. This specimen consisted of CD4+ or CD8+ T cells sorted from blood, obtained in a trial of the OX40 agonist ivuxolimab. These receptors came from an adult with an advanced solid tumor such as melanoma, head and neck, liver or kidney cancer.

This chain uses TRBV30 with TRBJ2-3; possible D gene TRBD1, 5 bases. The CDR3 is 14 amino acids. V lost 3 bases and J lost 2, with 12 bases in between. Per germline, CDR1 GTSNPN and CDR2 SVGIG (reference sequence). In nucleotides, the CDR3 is TGTGCCTGGAGAACGGCAGGGTCCACAGATACGCAGTATTTT. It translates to CAWRTAGSTDTQYF.

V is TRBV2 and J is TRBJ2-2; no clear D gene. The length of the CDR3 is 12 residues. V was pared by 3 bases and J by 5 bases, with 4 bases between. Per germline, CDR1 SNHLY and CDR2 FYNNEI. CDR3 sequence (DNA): TGTGCCAGCAGTGATCAGACCGGGGAGCTGTTTTTT. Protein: CASSDQTGELFF. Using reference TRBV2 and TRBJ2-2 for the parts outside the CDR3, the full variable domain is EPEVTQTPSHQVTQMGQEVILRCVPISNHLYFYWYRQILGQKVEFLVSFYNNEISEKSEIFDDQFSVERPDGSNFTLKIRSTKLEDSAMYFCASSDQTGELFFGEGSRLTVL.

CDR3 in amino acids: CAWATGYEQYF. The CDR3, as DNA: TGTGCCTGGGCTACAGGCTACGAGCAGTACTTC. V gene TRBV30 combines with J gene TRBJ2-7, with D perhaps matching TRBD1 (5 bases). Germline V lookup: CDR1 GTSNPN, CDR2 SVGIG (reference sequence). The CDR3 totals 11 residues. V dropped 5 bases and J dropped 3 bases, with 8 bases sitting between them.

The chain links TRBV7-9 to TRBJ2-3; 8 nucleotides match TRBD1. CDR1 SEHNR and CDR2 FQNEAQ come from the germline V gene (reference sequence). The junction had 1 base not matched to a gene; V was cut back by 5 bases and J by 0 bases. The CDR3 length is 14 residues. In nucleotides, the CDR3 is TGTGCCAGCAGCCAGGGGGCGAGCACAGATACGCAGTATTTT. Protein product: CASSQGASTDTQYF. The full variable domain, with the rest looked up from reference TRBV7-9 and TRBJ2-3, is DTGVSQNPRHKITKRGQNVTFRCDPISEHNRLYWYRQTLGQGPEFLTYFQNEAQLEKSRLLSDRFSAERPKGSFSTLEIQRTEQGDSAMYLCASSQGASTDTQYFGPGTRLTVL.

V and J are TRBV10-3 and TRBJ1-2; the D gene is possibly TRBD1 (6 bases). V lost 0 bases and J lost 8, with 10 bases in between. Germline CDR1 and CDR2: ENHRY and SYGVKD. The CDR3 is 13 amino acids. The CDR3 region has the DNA TGTGCCATCAGTGAGTCTGGGCAGGGGGGCTACACCTTC. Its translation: CAISESGQGGYTF.

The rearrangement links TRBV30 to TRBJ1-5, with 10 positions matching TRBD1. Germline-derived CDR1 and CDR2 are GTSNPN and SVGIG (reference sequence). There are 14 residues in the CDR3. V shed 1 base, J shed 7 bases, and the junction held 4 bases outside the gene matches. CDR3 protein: CAWSGTGGPQPQHF. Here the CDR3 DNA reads TGTGCCTGGAGTGGGACAGGGGGTCCCCAGCCCCAGCATTTT.

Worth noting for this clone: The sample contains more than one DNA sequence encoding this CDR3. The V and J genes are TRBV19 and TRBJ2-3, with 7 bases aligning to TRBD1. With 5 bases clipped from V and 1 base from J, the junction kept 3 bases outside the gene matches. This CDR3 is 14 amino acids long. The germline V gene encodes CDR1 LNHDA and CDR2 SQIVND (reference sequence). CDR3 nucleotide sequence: TGTGCCAGTAGTCTAGGACAGGGCACAGATACGCAGTATTTT. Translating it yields CASSLGQGTDTQYF. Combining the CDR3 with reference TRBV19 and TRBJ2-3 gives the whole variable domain DGGITQSPKYLFRKEGQNVTLSCEQNLNHDAMYWYRQDPGQGLRLIYYSQIVNDFQKGDIAEGYSVSREKKESFPLTVTSAQKNPTAFYLCASSLGQGTDTQYFGPGTRLTVL.

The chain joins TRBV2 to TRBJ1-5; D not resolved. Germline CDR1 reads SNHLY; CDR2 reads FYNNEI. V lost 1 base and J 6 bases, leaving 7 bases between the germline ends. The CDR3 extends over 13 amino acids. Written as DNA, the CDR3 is TGTGCCAGCAGTGAAGATTTGGGTCAGCCCCAGCATTTT. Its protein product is CASSEDLGQPQHF.

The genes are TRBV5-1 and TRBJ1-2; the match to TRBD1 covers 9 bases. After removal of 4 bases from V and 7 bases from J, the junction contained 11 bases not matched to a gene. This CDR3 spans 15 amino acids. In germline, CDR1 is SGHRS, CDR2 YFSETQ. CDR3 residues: CASSSGLTGGIGYTF. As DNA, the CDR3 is TGCGCCAGCAGCAGTGGCCTGACAGGGGGAATTGGCTACACCTTC.